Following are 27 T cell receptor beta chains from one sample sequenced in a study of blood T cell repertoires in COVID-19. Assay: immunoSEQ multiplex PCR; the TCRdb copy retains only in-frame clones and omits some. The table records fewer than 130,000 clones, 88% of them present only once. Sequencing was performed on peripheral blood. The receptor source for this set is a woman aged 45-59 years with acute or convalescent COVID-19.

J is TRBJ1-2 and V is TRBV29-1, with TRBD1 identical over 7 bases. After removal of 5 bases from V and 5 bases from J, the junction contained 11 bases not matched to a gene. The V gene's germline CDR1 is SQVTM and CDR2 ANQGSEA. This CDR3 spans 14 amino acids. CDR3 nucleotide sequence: TGCAGCGTTCCCCGAAAGGGGGCTGAGTATGGCTACACCTTC. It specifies CSVPRKGAEYGYTF.

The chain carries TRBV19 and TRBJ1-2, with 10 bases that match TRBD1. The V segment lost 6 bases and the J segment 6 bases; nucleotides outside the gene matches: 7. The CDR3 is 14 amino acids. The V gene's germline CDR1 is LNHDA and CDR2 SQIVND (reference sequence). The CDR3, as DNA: TGTGCCAGTAGAATGGGACAGGGGTGGGATGGCTACACCTTC. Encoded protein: CASRMGQGWDGYTF.

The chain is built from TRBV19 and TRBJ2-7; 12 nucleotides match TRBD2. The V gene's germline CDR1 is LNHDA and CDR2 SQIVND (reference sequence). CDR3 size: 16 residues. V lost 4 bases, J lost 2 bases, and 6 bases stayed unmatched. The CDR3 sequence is CASSTGGLAGPYEQYF. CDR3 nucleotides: TGTGCCAGTAGTACGGGCGGACTAGCGGGACCCTACGAGCAGTACTTC. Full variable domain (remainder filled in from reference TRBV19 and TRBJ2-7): DGGITQSPKYLFRKEGQNVTLSCEQNLNHDAMYWYRQDPGQGLRLIYYSQIVNDFQKGDIAEGYSVSREKKESFPLTVTSAQKNPTAFYLCASSTGGLAGPYEQYFGPGTRLTVT.

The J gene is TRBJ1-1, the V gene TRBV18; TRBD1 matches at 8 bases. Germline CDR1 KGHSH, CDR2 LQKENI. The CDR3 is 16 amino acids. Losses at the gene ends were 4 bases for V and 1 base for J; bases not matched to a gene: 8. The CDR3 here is CASSHHGGQENTEAFF. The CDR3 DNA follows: TGTGCCAGCTCACACCACGGGGGACAGGAGAACACTGAAGCTTTCTTT.

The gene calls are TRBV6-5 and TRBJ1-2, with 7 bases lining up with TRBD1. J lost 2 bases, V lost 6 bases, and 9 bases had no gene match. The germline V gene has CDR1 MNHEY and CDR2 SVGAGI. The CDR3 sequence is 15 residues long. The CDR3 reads CASRDGQAYNYGYTF. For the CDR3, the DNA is TGTGCCAGCAGAGATGGACAGGCCTACAACTATGGCTACACCTTC.

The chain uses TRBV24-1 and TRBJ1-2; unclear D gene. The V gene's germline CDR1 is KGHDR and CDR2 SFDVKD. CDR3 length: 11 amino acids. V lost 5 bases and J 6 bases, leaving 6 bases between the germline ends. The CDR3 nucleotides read TGTGCCACCAGTGGAGATGATGGCTACACCTTC. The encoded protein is CATSGDDGYTF.

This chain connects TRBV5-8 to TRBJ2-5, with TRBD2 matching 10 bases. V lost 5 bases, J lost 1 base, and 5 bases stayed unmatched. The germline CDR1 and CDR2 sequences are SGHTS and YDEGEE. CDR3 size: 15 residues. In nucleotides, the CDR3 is TGTGCCAGCAGTTTAGCGGGGGGTTTCCAAGAGACCCAGTACTTC. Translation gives CASSLAGGFQETQYF.

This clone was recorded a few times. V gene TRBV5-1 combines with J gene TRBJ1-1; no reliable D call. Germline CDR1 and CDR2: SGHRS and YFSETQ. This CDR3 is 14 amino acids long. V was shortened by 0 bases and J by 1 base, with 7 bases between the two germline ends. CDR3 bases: TGCGCCAGCAGCTTGGGAGGAGCGAACACTGAAGCTTTCTTT. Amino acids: CASSLGGANTEAFF. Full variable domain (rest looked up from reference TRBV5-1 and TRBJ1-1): KAGVTQTPRYLIKTRGQQVTLSCSPISGHRSVSWYQQTPGQGLQFLFEYFSETQRNKGNFPGRFSGRQFSNSRSEMNVSTLELGDSALYLCASSLGGANTEAFFGQGTRLTVV.

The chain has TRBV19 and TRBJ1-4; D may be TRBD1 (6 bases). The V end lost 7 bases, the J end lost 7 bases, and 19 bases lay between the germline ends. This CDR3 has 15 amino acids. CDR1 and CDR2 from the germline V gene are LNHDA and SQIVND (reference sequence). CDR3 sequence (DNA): TGTGCCAGTACCGTTCTTGTTGGGGGCTTTGAAAAACTGTTTTTT. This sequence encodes CASTVLVGGFEKLFF.

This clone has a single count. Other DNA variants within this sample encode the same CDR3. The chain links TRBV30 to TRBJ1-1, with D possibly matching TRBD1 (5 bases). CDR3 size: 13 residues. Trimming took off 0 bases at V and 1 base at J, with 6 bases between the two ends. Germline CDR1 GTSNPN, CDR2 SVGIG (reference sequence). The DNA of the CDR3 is TGTGCCTGGAGTGTAGGGGAGAACACTGAAGCTTTCTTT. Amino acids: CAWSVGENTEAFF.

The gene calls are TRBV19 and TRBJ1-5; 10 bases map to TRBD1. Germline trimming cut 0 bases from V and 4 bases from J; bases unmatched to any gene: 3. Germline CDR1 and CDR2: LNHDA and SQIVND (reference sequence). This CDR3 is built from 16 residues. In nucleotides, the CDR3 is TGTGCCAGTAGTATAGATCTGGACAGGGGGAATCAGCCCCAGCATTTT. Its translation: CASSIDLDRGNQPQHF.

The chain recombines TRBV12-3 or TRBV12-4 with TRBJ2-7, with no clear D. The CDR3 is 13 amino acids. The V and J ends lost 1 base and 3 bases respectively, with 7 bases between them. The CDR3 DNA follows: TGTGCCAGCAGTTTAGACGGTGTCTACGAGCAGTACTTC. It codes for CASSLDGVYEQYF.

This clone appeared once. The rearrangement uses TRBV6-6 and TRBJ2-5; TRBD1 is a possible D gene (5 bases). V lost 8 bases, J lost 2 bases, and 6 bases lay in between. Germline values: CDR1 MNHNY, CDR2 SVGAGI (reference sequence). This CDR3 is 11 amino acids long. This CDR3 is CASGQQETQYF. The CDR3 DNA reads TGTGCCAGCGGACAACAAGAGACCCAGTACTTC.

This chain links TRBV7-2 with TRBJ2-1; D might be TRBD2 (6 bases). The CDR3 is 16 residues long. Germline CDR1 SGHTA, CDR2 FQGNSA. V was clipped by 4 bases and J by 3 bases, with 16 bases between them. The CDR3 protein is CASSSTAGRVYNEQFF. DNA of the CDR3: TGTGCCAGCAGCTCGACCGCGGGACGCGTCTACAATGAGCAGTTCTTC. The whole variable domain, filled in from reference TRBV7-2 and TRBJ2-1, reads GAGVSQSPSNKVTEKGKDVELRCDPISGHTALYWYRQSLGQGLEFLIYFQGNSAPDKSGLPSDRFSAERTGGSVSTLTIQRTQQEDSAVYLCASSSTAGRVYNEQFFGPGTRLTVL.

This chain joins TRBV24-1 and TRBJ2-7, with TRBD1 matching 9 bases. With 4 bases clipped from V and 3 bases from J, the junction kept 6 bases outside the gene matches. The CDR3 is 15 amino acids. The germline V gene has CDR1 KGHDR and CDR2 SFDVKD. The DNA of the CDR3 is TGTGCCACCAGTGACACCTCGGACAGGGGCTACGAGCAGTACTTC. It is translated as CATSDTSDRGYEQYF.

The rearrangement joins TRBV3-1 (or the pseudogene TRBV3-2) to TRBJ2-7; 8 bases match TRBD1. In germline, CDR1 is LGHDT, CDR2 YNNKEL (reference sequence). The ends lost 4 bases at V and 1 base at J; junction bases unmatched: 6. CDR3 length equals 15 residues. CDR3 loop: CASSRPGTGSYEQYF. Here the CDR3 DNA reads TGTGCCAGCAGCCGCCCCGGGACAGGTTCCTACGAGCAGTACTTC.

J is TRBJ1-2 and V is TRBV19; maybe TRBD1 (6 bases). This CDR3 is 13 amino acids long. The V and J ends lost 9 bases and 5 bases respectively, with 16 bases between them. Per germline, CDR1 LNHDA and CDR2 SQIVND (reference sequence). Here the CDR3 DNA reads TGTGCCAGCCTCGGGGGGGCAGCGTATGGCTACACCTTC. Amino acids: CASLGGAAYGYTF. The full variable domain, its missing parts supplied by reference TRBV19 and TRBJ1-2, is DGGITQSPKYLFRKEGQNVTLSCEQNLNHDAMYWYRQDPGQGLRLIYYSQIVNDFQKGDIAEGYSVSREKKESFPLTVTSAQKNPTAFYLCASLGGAAYGYTFGSGTRLTVV.

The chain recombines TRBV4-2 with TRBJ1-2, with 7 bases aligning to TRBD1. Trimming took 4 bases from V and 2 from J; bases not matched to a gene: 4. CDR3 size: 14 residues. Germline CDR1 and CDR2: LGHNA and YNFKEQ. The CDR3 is CASSPSGQNYGYTF. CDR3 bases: TGTGCCAGCAGCCCCTCGGGACAGAACTATGGCTACACCTTC.

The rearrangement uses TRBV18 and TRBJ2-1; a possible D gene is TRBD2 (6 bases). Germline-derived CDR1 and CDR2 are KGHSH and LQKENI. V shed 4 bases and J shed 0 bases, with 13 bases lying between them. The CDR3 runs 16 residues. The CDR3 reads CASSQPGLSSYNEQFF. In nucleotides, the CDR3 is TGTGCCAGCTCACAACCGGGACTGAGCTCCTACAATGAGCAGTTCTTC.

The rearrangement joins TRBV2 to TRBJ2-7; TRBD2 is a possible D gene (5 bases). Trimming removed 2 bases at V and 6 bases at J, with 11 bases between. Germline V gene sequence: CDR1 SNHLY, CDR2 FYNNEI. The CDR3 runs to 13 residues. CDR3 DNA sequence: TGTGCCAGCAGTGAAACGGGGTTCGGCGAGCAGTACTTC. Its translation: CASSETGFGEQYF.

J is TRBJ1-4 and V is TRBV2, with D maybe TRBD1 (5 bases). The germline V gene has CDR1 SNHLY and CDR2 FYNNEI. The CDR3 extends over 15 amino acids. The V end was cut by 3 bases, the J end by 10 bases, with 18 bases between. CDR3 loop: CASSDRTRTRGKLFF. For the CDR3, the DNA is TGTGCCAGCAGTGACAGGACCAGGACTAGGGGAAAACTGTTTTTT.

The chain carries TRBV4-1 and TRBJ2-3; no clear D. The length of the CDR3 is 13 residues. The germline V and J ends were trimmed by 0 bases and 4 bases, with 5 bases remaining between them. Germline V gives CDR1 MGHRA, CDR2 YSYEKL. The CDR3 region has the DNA TGCGCCAGCAGCCAAGAGGCTGCAGATACGCAGTATTTT. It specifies CASSQEAADTQYF.

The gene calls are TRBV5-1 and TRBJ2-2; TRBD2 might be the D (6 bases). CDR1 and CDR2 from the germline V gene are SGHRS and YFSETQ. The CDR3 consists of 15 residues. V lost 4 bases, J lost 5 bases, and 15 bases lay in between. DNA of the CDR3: TGCGCCAGCAGCCCCCGGCGGGGTGGGACCGGGGAGCTGTTTTTT. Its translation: CASSPRRGGTGELFF.

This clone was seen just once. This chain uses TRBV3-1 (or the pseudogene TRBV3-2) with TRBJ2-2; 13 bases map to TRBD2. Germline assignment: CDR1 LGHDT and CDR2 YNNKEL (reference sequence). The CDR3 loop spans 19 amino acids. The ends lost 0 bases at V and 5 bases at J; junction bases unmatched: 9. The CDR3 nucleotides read TGTGCCAGCAGCCAAGATGAAGGACTAGCGGGAGTAAGGACCGGGGAGCTGTTTTTT. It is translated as CASSQDEGLAGVRTGELFF.

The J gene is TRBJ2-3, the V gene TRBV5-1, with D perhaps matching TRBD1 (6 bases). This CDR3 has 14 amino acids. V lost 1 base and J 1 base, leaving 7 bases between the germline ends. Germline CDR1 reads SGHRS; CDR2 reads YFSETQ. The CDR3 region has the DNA TGCGCCAGCAGCTTGAGGACAGGCACAGATACGCAGTATTTT. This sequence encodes CASSLRTGTDTQYF. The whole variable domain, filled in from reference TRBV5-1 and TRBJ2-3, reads KAGVTQTPRYLIKTRGQQVTLSCSPISGHRSVSWYQQTPGQGLQFLFEYFSETQRNKGNFPGRFSGRQFSNSRSEMNVSTLELGDSALYLCASSLRTGTDTQYFGPGTRLTVL.

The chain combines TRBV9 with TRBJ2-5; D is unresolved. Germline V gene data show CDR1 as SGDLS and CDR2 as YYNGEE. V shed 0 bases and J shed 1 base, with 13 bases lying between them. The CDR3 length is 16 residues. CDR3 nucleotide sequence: TGTGCCAGCAGCGTAGCTTCCGGGTCTGGCCAAGAGACCCAGTACTTC. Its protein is CASSVASGSGQETQYF.

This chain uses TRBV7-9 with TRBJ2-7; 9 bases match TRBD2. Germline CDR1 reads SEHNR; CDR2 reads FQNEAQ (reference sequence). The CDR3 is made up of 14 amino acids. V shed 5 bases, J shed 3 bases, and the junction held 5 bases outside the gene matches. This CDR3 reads CASSPNSGSYEQYF. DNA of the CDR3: TGTGCCAGCAGCCCCAATAGCGGGAGCTACGAGCAGTACTTC. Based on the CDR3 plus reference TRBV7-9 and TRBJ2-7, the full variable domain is DTGVSQNPRHKITKRGQNVTFRCDPISEHNRLYWYRQTLGQGPEFLTYFQNEAQLEKSRLLSDRFSAERPKGSFSTLEIQRTEQGDSAMYLCASSPNSGSYEQYFGPGTRLTVT.